This T cell receptor beta chain was recovered during a study of T cells in Graves' hyperthyroidism and ophthalmopathy. On the study more broadly: Peripheral blood draws took place at initial diagnosis, ahead of any treatment. Study-wide points: Blood samples included most of the expanded thyroid clonotypes exceeding 0.001.

The CDR3 covers 15 residues. The germline V gene encodes CDR1 MNHEY and CDR2 SVGEGT. V shed 4 bases and J 1 base; nucleotides not matched to a gene: 6. The investigators amplified TCR beta CDR3 regions from RNA transcripts. A first-round RT-PCR of the TCR CDR3 used the HTBI primer set. TCRdb reanalysed the multiplex PCR reads using MiXCR and keeps one entry per CDR3 protein. This table has hundreds of thousands of distinct CDR3 sequences, over 11% appearing once. This clonotype was counted ten times or more. Antigen: not known. V is TRBV6-2 or TRBV6-3 and J is TRBJ2-5, with 7 positions matching TRBD2. This sequence was found in a woman aged 25-40 years with Graves' hyperthyroidism that later progressed to Graves' ophthalmopathy. The material sequenced was blood. Here the CDR3 reads CASSSAGTTQETQYF. CDR3 sequence (DNA): TGTGCCAGCAGTTCGGCCGGGACTACCCAAGAGACCCAGTACTTC.